This TCR beta chain came from a study of T cell repertoires in cytomegalovirus infection. Via MiXCR, TCRdb re-called the reads, giving one row per CDR3 protein. The data show fewer than 85,000 distinct CDR3 sequences, about 4.2% seen once. The CDR3 runs 14 residues. In germline, CDR1 is SGHTA, CDR2 FQGNSA. Trimming left V 1 base short and J 7 bases short, with 11 bases between. The source material was PBMCs. This sequence joins TRBV7-2 and TRBJ2-4; no firm D call. The receptor comes from a human donor in good health (CMV status not recorded). Some clones in this sample may be carry-over from other donors' samples. This chain's CDR3 is CASSLEAVRNIQYF. The CDR3 coding sequence is TGTGCCAGCAGCTTAGAAGCCGTTAGGAACATTCAGTACTTC.